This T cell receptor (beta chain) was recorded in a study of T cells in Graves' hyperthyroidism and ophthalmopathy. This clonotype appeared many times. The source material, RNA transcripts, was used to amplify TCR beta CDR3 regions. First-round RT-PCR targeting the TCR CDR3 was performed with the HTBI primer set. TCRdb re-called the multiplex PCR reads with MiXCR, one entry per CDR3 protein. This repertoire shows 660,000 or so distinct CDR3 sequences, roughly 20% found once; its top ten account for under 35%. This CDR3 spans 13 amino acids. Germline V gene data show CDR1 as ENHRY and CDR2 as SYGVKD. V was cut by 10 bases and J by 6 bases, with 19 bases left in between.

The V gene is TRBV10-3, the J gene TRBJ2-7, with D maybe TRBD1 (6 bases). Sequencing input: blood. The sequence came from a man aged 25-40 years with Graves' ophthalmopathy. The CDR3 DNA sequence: TGTGCCACCGACGAGGGGGAGTTGGTCGAGCAGTACTTC. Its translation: CATDEGELVEQYF.